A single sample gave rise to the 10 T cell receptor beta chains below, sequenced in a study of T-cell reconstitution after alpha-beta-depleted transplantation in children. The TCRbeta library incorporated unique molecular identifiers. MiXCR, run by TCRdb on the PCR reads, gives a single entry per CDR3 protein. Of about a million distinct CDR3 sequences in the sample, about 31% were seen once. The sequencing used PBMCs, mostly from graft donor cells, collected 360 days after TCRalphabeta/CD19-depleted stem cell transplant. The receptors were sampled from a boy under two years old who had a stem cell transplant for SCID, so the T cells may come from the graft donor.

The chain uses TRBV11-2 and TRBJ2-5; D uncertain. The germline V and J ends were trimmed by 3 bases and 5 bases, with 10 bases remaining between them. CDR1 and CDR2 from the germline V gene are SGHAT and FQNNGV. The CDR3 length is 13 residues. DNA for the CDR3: TGTGCCAGCAGCTTTCCCCCTGACGAGACCCAGTACTTC. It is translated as CASSFPPDETQYF.

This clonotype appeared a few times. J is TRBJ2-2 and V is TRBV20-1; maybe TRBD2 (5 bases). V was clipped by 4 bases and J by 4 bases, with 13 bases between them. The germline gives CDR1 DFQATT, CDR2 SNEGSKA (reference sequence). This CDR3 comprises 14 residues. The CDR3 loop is CSATGWLATGELFF. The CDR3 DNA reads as TGCAGTGCTACCGGGTGGCTAGCCACCGGGGAGCTGTTTTTT.

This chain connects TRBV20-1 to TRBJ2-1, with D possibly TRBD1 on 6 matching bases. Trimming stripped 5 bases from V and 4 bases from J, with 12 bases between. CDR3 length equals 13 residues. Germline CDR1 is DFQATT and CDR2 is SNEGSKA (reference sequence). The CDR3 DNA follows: TGCAGTGCTTCACGGGACACATACAATGAGCAGTTCTTC. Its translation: CSASRDTYNEQFF.

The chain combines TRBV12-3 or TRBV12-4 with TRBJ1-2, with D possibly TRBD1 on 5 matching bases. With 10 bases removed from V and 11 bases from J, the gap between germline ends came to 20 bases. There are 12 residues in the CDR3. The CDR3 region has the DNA TGTGCCACCACTCCACGGGACGTTGGGTACACCTTC. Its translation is CATTPRDVGYTF.

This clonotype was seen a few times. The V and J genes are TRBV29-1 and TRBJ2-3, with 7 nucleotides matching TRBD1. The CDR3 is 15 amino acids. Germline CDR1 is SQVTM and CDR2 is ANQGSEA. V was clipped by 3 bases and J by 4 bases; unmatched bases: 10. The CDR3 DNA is TGCAGCGTTGATTTGCGGAACAGGGGTGCAGATACGCAGTATTTT. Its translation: CSVDLRNRGADTQYF.

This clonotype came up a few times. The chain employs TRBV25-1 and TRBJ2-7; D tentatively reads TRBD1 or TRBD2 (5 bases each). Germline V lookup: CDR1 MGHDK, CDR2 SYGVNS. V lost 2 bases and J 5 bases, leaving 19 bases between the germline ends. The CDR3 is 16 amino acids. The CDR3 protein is CASSETGTGAHNEQYF. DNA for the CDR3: TGTGCCAGCAGTGAAACGGGGACCGGGGCGCATAACGAGCAGTACTTC.

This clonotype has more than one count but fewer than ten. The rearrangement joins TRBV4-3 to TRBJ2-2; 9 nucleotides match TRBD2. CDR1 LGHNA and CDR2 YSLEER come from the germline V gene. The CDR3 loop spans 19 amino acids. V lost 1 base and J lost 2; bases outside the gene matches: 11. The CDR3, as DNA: TGCGCCAGCAGCCAAGGGATTATAGCGGGGGAGATAAACACCGGGGAGCTGTTTTTT. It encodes CASSQGIIAGEINTGELFF.

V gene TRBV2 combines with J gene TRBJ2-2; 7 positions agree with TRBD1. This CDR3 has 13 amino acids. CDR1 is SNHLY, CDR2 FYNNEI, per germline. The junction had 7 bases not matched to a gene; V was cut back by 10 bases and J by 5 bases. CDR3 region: CATSQGETGELFF. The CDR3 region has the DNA TGTGCCACTTCCCAGGGGGAAACCGGGGAGCTGTTTTTT.

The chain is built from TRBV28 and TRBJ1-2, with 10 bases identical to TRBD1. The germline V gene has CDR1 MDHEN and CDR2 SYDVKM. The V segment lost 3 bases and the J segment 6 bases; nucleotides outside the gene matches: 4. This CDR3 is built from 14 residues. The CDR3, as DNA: TGTGCCAGCAGTTTCTGGACAGGGGGAAATGGCTACACCTTC. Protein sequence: CASSFWTGGNGYTF.

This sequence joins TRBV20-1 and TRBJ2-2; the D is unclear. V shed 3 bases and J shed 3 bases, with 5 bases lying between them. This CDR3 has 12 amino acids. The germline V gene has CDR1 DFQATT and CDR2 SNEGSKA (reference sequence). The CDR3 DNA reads TGCAGTGCTAGTTTGCACACCGGGGAGCTGTTTTTT. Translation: CSASLHTGELFF.